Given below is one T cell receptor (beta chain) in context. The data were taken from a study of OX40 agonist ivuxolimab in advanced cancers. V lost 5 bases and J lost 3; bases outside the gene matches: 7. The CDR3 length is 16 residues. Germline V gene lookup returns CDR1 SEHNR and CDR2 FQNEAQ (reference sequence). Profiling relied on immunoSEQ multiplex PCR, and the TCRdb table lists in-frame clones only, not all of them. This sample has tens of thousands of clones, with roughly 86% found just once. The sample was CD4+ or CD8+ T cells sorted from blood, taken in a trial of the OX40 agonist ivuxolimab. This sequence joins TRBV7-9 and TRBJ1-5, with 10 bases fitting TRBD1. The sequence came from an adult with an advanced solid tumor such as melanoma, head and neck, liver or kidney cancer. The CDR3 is CASSSWTGGTNQPQHF. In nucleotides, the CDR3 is TGTGCCAGCAGCAGCTGGACAGGGGGAACCAATCAGCCCCAGCATTTT.